This T cell receptor (beta chain) comes out of a study of T cells in Graves' hyperthyroidism and ophthalmopathy. Study-wide findings and caveats: Most expanded thyroid clonotypes above 0.001 recurred in blood.

Amplification of TCR beta CDR3 regions used RNA as the template. The study used the HTBI primer set for a first-round RT-PCR of the TCR CDR3. TCRdb reanalysed the multiplex PCR reads using MiXCR and keeps one entry per CDR3 protein. This repertoire shows roughly 250,000 distinct CDR3 sequences, around 20% found once; its top ten account for over 55%. This clonotype was observed a few times. The antigen remains undetermined. Ophthalmopathy cases met thresholds of Clinical Activity Score at least 3, NOSPECS grade at least 4 and duration under 3 months. Thyroid ultrasound and orbital computed tomography, with clinical symptoms and serum thyroxine and TRAb, informed diagnoses. PBMCs were obtained from 7.5 to 10 ml fresh peripheral blood. After removal of 5 bases from V and 2 bases from J, the junction contained 7 bases not matched to a gene. The CDR3 has 15 residues. Germline CDR1 LNHDA, CDR2 SQIVND (reference sequence).

The chain employs TRBV19 and TRBJ2-7; 9 bases fit TRBD2. The receptor was isolated from a man younger than 40 with Graves' ophthalmopathy. Sequenced sample: blood. CDR3 in amino acids: CASSASSGKTYEQYF. CDR3 coding DNA: TGTGCCAGTAGTGCTTCTAGCGGGAAGACCTACGAGCAGTACTTC.